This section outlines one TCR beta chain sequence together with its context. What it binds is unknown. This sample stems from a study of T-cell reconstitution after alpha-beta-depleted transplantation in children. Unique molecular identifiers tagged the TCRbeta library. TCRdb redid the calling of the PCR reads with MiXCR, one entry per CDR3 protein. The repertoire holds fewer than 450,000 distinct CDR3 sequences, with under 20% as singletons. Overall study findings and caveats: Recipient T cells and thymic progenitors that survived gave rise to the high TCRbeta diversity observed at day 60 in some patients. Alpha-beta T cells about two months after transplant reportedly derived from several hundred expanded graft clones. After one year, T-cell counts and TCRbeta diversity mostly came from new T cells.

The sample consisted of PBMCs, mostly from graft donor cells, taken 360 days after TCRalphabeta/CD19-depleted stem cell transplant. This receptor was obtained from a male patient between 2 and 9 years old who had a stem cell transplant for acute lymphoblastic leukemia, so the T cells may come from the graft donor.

In DNA form, the CDR3 reads TGTGCCACCAGCTTCCAGGGGGGTTCACCCCTCCACTTT. It encodes CATSFQGGSPLHF. J is TRBJ1-6 and V is TRBV15, with TRBD1 matching over 7 bases. Losses at the gene ends were 5 bases for V and 9 bases for J; bases not matched to a gene: 4. The CDR3 sequence is 13 residues long. The V gene's germline CDR1 is LNHNV and CDR2 YYDKDF (reference sequence).